The present TCR beta chain was sequenced within a study of blood T cells in healthy people across ages. The use of a sample-barcoded 5' primer and a J-beta primer mix characterized a second PCR of roughly 7 to 11 cycles. TCRdb passed the 5' RACE reads through MiXCR, listing each CDR3 protein once. The data hold 800,000 to 1,300,000 distinct CDR3 sequences, with under 30% observed a single time. This CDR3 region has 17 residues. CDR1 and CDR2 from the germline V gene are MGHDK and SYGVNS. V was cut by 0 bases and J by 2 bases, with 15 bases left in between. This clonotype was counted only a few times. This sample also belongs to another study, concerning T cells of mothers and their children.

The V and J genes are TRBV25-1 and TRBJ2-3; D unresolved. The clonotype originates from a girl aged 2-10 years in good health. The sequenced sample consisted of blood. The CDR3 here is CASSEYFPQPHTDTQYF. CDR3 nucleotides: TGTGCCAGCAGTGAATATTTCCCCCAACCCCACACAGATACGCAGTATTTT.